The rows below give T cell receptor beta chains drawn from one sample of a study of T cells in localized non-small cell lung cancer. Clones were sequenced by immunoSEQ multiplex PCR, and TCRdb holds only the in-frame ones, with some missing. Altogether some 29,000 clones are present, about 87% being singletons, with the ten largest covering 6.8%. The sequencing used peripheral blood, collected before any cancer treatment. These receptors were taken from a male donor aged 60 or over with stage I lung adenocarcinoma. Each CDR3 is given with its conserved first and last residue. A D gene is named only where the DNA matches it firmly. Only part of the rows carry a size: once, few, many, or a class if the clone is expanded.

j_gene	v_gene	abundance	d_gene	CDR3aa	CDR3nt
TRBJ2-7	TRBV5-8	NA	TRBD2	CASRKRGARLEQYF	TGTGCCAGCAGGAAGCGGGGGGCACGATTGGAGCAGTACTTC
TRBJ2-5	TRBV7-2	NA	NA	CASSSGQYQETQYF	TGTGCCAGCAGCTCCGGACAGTACCAAGAGACCCAGTACTTC
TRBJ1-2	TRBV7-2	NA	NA	CASKGGEGSNYTF	TGTGCCAGTAAGGGAGGGGAGGGATCGAACTACACCTTC
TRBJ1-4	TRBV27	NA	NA	CASSTGQGWEKLFF	TGTGCCAGCAGCACAGGGCAGGGGTGGGAAAAACTGTTTTTT
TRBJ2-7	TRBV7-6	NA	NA	CASSLNEGTYEQYF	TGTGCCAGCAGCTTAAATGAGGGAACCTACGAGCAGTACTTC
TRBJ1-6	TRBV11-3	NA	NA	CASSYSTESPLHF	TGTGCCAGCAGCTATAGTACTGAATCACCCCTCCACTTT
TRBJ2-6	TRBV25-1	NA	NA	CASSLPSTGQSRANVLTF	TGTGCCAGCAGTCTACCTTCAACTGGACAAAGTCGGGCCAACGTCCTGACTTTC
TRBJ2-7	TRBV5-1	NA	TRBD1	CASSTGQFYEQYF	TGCGCCAGCAGCACGGGACAGTTCTACGAGCAGTACTTC
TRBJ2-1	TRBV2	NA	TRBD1	CASSEFGTEVNEQFF	TGTGCCAGCAGTGAATTTGGGACAGAAGTAAATGAGCAGTTCTTC
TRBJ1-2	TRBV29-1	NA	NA	CSVRPGDYGYTF	TGCAGCGTTAGACCGGGAGACTATGGCTACACCTTC
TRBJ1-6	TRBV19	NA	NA	CASSITGIGIDSPLHF	TGTGCCAGTAGTATAACTGGGATCGGAATAGATTCACCCCTCCACTTT
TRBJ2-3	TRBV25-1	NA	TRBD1	CASSELRGLDTDTQYF	TGTGCCAGCAGTGAACTCAGGGGGCTTGACACAGATACGCAGTATTTT
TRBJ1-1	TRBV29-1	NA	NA	CSVARTAPGKLF	TGCAGCGTGGCCCGGACAGCGCCTGGGAAGCTCTTT
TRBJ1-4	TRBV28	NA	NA	CASSLSGNEKLFF	TGTGCCAGCAGTTTAAGTGGTAATGAAAAACTGTTTTTT
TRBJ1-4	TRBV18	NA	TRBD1	CASSPGDRGPPATNEKLFF	TGTGCCAGCTCACCCGGAGACAGGGGGCCCCCTGCAACTAATGAAAAACTGTTTTTT
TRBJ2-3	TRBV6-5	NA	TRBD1	CASSYGTGDTQYF	TGTGCCAGCAGTTACGGGACAGGGGATACGCAGTATTTT
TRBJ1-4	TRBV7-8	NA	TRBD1	CASSRQGVGEKLFF	TGTGCCAGCAGCCGACAGGGCGTAGGGGAAAAACTGTTTTTT
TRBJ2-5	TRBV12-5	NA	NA	CASGLDQETQYF	TGTGCTAGTGGTTTGGACCAAGAGACCCAGTACTTC
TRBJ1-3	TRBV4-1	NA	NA	CASSWDANSGNTIYF	TGCGCCAGCAGCTGGGACGCAAACTCTGGAAACACCATATATTTT
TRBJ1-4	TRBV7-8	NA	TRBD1	CASSTGTGNEKLFF	TGTGCCAGCAGCACCGGGACAGGGAATGAAAAACTGTTTTTT
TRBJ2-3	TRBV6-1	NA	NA	CASRKGRLSTDTQYF	TGTGCCAGCAGAAAGGGACGACTTAGCACAGATACGCAGTATTTT
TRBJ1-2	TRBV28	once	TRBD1	CASSPHQTGAYGYTF	TGTGCCAGCAGTCCTCACCAAACAGGGGCCTATGGCTACACCTTC
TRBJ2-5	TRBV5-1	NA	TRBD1	CASSPGQGKTQYF	TGCGCCAGCAGCCCGGGACAGGGGAAGACCCAGTACTTC
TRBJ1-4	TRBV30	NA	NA	CAWRTRAQGEKLFF	TGTGCCTGGAGGACCCGGGCTCAGGGGGAAAAACTGTTTTTT
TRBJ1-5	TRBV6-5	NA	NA	CASSRGAWEPQHF	TGTGCCAGCTCTAGGGGTGCCTGGGAGCCCCAGCATTTT
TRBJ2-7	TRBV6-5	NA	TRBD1	CASSFSGQGPYSEQYF	TGTGCCAGCAGTTTCTCCGGACAGGGGCCCTATAGCGAGCAGTACTTC
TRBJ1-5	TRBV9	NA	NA	CASSVRGEEEPQHF	TGTGCCAGCAGCGTAAGAGGGGAAGAGGAGCCCCAGCATTTT
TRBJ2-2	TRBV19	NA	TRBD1	CASRMTGGSGELFF	TGTGCCAGTAGAATGACAGGGGGCTCCGGGGAGCTGTTTTTT
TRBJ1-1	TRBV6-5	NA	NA	CASSLLTGNSEAFF	TGTGCCAGCAGTCTCCTGACCGGGAACAGTGAAGCTTTCTTT
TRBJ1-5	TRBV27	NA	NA	CASSSRTGANQPQHF	TGTGCCAGCAGTTCACGGACGGGAGCGAATCAGCCCCAGCATTTT
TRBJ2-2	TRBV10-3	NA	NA	CAIRDTNTGELFF	TGTGCCATCAGGGACACGAACACCGGGGAGCTGTTTTTT
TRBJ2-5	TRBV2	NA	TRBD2	CASSEMTSLGTQYF	TGTGCCAGCAGTGAAATGACTAGCTTGGGGACCCAGTACTTC
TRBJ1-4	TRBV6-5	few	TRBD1	CASSYEGGGNEKLFF	TGTGCCAGCAGTTACGAAGGGGGCGGGAATGAAAAACTGTTTTTT
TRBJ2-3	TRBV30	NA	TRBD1	CACAPTGVGGTQYF	TGTGCCTGCGCCCCGACAGGGGTCGGGGGTACGCAGTATTTT
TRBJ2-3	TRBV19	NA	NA	CASGTFSTDTQYF	TGTGCCAGTGGGACGTTCTCCACAGATACGCAGTATTTT
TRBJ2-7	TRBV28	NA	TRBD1	CASSSGQGPYEQYF	TGTGCCAGCAGTTCTGGACAGGGGCCCTACGAGCAGTACTTC
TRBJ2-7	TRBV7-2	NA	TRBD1	CASSFGSTGSYEQYF	TGTGCCAGCAGCTTTGGGTCGACAGGGTCCTACGAGCAGTACTTC
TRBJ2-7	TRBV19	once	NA	CASTAGAGTPYEQYF	TGTGCCAGTACCGCCGGGGCAGGGACCCCCTACGAGCAGTACTTC
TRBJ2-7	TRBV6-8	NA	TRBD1	CASSYSHDRGSYEQYF	TGTGCCAGCAGTTACTCACATGACAGGGGCTCATACGAGCAGTACTTC
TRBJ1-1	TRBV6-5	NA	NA	CASSSTTYSNTEAFF	TGTGCCAGCAGTTCTACAACATACAGCAACACTGAAGCTTTCTTT
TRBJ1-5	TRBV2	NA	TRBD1	CASRNSGTGVLSNQPQHF	TGTGCCAGCAGAAATTCCGGGACAGGGGTACTAAGCAATCAGCCCCAGCATTTT
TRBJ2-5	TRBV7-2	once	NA	CATGFQGGLQETQYF	TGTGCCACTGGATTTCAGGGGGGTCTTCAAGAGACCCAGTACTTC
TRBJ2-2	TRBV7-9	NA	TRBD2	CASSPRLAGDTGELFF	TGTGCCAGCAGCCCGAGACTAGCGGGGGACACCGGGGAGCTGTTTTTT